The clone carrying this T cell receptor (beta chain) has only a few counts. Its antigen is unknown. V was trimmed by 5 bases and J by 2 bases, leaving 14 bases between them. The germline V gene has CDR1 SGHRS and CDR2 YFSETQ. The CDR3 is made up of 14 amino acids. This specimen comes from a study of OX40 agonist ivuxolimab in advanced cancers. General study findings and limits: In the 0.1-3.0 mg/kg groups, partial responders showed among the lowest expansion. Clonal expansion by week 6 occurred in CD4+ and CD8+ blood T cells (at 0.1 to 3.0 mg/kg).

Anyone with autoimmune disease history or systemic immunosuppression was excluded. Only in-frame clones appear in the TCRdb table, and some are missing; sequencing was by immunoSEQ multiplex PCR. The sample shows 63,000 or so clones, 84% of them seen only once. The TCR comes from an adult with an advanced solid tumor such as melanoma, head and neck, liver or kidney cancer. The source was CD4+ or CD8+ T cells sorted from blood, collected in a trial of the OX40 agonist ivuxolimab. V gene TRBV5-1 combines with J gene TRBJ2-7; D gene unclear. The CDR3 sequence: CASSWFGYTYEQYF. The CDR3 DNA sequence: TGCGCCAGCAGTTGGTTCGGGTATACCTACGAGCAGTACTTC.